The clone carrying this T cell receptor beta chain was recorded at least ten times. This entry comes from a study of T-cell reconstitution after alpha-beta-depleted transplantation in children. Per the germline V gene, CDR1 is ENHRY and CDR2 is SYGVKD. This CDR3 contains 18 residues. Germline trimming cut 5 bases from V and 2 bases from J; bases unmatched to any gene: 13. Preparation of the TCRbeta library used unique molecular identifiers. TCRdb itself ran the PCR reads through MiXCR, one entry per CDR3 protein. Of 580,000 or so distinct CDR3 sequences listed, 23% are singletons. The sequences come from PBMCs, mostly from graft donor cells, collected 360 days after TCRalphabeta/CD19-depleted stem cell transplant. The rearrangement uses TRBV10-3 and TRBJ2-5; 11 bases fit TRBD1. This receptor was identified in a boy in the first two years of life who had a stem cell transplant for acute myeloid leukemia, so the T cells may come from the graft donor. This chain's CDR3 is CAISFGQGAHPYQETQYF. The CDR3 DNA sequence: TGTGCCATCAGTTTCGGACAGGGGGCTCACCCCTATCAAGAGACCCAGTACTTC.